This is a list of T cell receptor beta chains from one sample in a study of T cell repertoires in cytomegalovirus infection. TCRdb re-derived calls from the reads in MiXCR, one entry per CDR3 protein. There are around 440,000 distinct CDR3 sequences in the sample; around 11% occur only once, and about a tenth lies in the top ten. The source material was PBMCs. The receptors come from a human donor in good health (CMV status not recorded). Some clones in this sample may be carry-over from other donors' samples. Both conserved end residues are part of each CDR3. The D gene is left open where the match is weak. Clone size is shown for a subset of rows, as once, few, many or a class of expanded clone.

j_call	clone_size	v_call	d_call	cdr3_aa	cdr3_nt
TRBJ2-1	few	TRBV10-3	TRBD1	CAISGTGGRNEQFF	TGTGCCATCAGCGGGACAGGGGGCCGTAATGAGCAGTTCTTC
TRBJ1-1	many	TRBV12-3/TRBV12-4	TRBD1	CASSIAGGTEAFF	TGTGCCAGCAGTATTGCAGGGGGCACTGAAGCTTTCTTT
TRBJ1-1	many	TRBV7-9	TRBD1	CASSLGTGFDTEAFF	TGTGCCAGCAGCTTAGGGACAGGGTTTGACACTGAAGCTTTCTTT
TRBJ2-5	few	TRBV3-1	-	CASSHDLRETQYF	TGTGCCAGCAGCCATGACCTTAGAGAGACCCAGTACTTC
TRBJ2-1	many	TRBV19	-	CASRTRNNEQFF	TGTGCCAGTAGGACTAGGAACAATGAGCAGTTCTTC
TRBJ2-1	many	TRBV2	TRBD2	CASSPSGGARNEQFF	TGTGCCAGCAGCCCTAGCGGGGGGGCGAGGAATGAGCAGTTCTTC
TRBJ2-3	-	TRBV10-3	-	CAINSNTDTQYF	TGTGCCATCAATTCTAACACAGATACGCAGTATTTT
TRBJ2-7	-	TRBV25-1	-	CASSEPDTYEQYF	TGTGCCAGCAGTGAGCCGGATACCTACGAGCAGTACTTC
TRBJ2-5	-	TRBV7-9	-	CAGSRGETQYF	TGTGCCGGCTCGCGGGGAGAGACCCAGTACTTC
TRBJ2-1	-	TRBV29-1	TRBD2	CSVDRSGSVIGDEQFF	TGCAGCGTTGATCGAAGCGGGAGTGTAATTGGCGATGAGCAGTTCTTC
TRBJ2-3	-	TRBV7-9	-	CASTSVDTQYF	TGTGCCAGCACCTCGGTAGATACGCAGTATTTT
TRBJ1-4	-	TRBV5-6	-	CASSLDLGAREKLFF	TGTGCCAGCAGCTTGGATCTGGGGGCGCGGGAAAAACTGTTTTTT
TRBJ2-1	many	TRBV15	TRBD1	CATSGGQGVNEQFF	TGTGCCACCAGCGGAGGACAGGGGGTGAATGAGCAGTTCTTC
TRBJ2-2	few	TRBV19	TRBD2	CASSIPGRRSTGELFF	TGTGCCAGTAGTATTCCCGGGAGGCGTAGCACCGGGGAGCTGTTTTTT
TRBJ1-2	many	TRBV7-9	-	CASSSQEYYTF	TGTGCCAGCAGCTCACAGGAATACTACACCTTC
TRBJ2-6	many	TRBV6-5	-	CASSYSDPGTAGANVLTF	TGTGCCAGCAGTTACTCAGACCCTGGCACAGCTGGGGCCAACGTCCTGACTTTC
TRBJ2-1	few	TRBV12-3/TRBV12-4	-	CASTPAFNEQFF	TGTGCCAGCACCCCTGCCTTTAATGAGCAGTTCTTC
TRBJ2-1	many	TRBV12-3/TRBV12-4	TRBD1	CASRFGQGYNEQFF	TGTGCCAGCAGGTTCGGACAGGGTTACAATGAGCAGTTCTTC
TRBJ1-5	many	TRBV6-1	TRBD1	CASKTGTGGNQPQHF	TGTGCCAGCAAGACCGGGACAGGGGGTAATCAGCCCCAGCATTTT
TRBJ2-5	many	TRBV2	-	CASGMGREETQYF	TGTGCCAGTGGAATGGGCAGGGAAGAGACCCAGTACTTC
TRBJ2-6	few	TRBV29-1	-	CSVRERGGRGGGANVLTF	TGCAGCGTTCGGGAAAGAGGGGGCAGGGGAGGAGGGGCCAACGTCCTGACTTTC
TRBJ2-7	many	TRBV20-1	-	CSARPRGREHGEQYF	TGCAGTGCTAGACCCAGAGGCAGGGAGCACGGTGAGCAGTACTTC
TRBJ1-1	few	TRBV20-1	-	CSVPNNVDTEAFF	TGCAGTGTTCCCAACAATGTGGACACTGAAGCTTTCTTT
TRBJ2-5	-	TRBV20-1	TRBD2	CSASGTSGGASETQYF	TGCAGTGCTAGCGGGACTAGCGGGGGGGCCTCAGAGACCCAGTACTTC
TRBJ1-1	few	TRBV12-3/TRBV12-4	-	CASLNRDLNTEAFF	TGTGCCAGCCTGAACAGGGACCTGAACACTGAAGCTTTCTTT
TRBJ2-3	many	TRBV7-8	TRBD2	CASSLVGGRKADTQYF	TGTGCCAGCAGCTTAGTTGGCGGGAGGAAGGCAGATACGCAGTATTTT
TRBJ2-7	few	TRBV7-9	TRBD1	CASSQGVTAQYF	TGTGCCAGCAGCCAGGGGGTGACAGCTCAGTACTTC
TRBJ2-5	many	TRBV23-1	-	CASSPRRIYPGPEETQYF	TGCGCCAGCAGTCCGAGGCGGATATACCCGGGACCCGAAGAGACCCAGTACTTC
TRBJ1-1	-	TRBV7-9	-	CASSPLRSLNTEAFF	TGTGCCAGCAGCCCACTAAGGAGCCTAAACACTGAAGCTTTCTTT
TRBJ1-3	few	TRBV14	-	CASRLDGSSGNTIYF	TGTGCCAGCAGGCTTGACGGGAGCTCTGGAAACACCATATATTTT
TRBJ2-1	many	TRBV28	-	CASSRSRAVEGYNEQFF	TGTGCCAGCAGCCGCAGCCGAGCGGTAGAGGGCTACAATGAGCAGTTCTTC
TRBJ1-3	many	TRBV7-2	-	CASSLRLSDGNTIYF	TGTGCCAGCAGCTTGAGACTAAGTGATGGAAACACCATATATTTT
TRBJ2-2	many	TRBV5-1	TRBD2	CASSAGLAGVRGGELFF	TGCGCCAGCAGCGCGGGACTAGCGGGAGTTCGTGGCGGGGAGCTGTTTTTT
TRBJ1-5	few	TRBV2	-	CASSEGWGSQPQHF	TGTGCCAGCAGTGAAGGCTGGGGCAGTCAGCCCCAGCATTTT
TRBJ2-7	many	TRBV7-9	-	CASSGRPVQSYEQYF	TGTGCCAGCAGCGGCCGACCGGTTCAATCCTACGAGCAGTACTTC
TRBJ2-7	many	TRBV7-6	TRBD2	CASSLEGTSAYEQYF	TGTGCCAGCAGCTTAGAAGGGACTAGCGCCTACGAGCAGTACTTC
TRBJ2-2	many	TRBV7-8	-	CASSPNSNTGELFF	TGTGCCAGCAGCCCTAACTCGAACACCGGGGAGCTGTTTTTT
TRBJ1-1	many	TRBV28	-	CASSSARLAFF	TGTGCCAGCAGTTCGGCCCGTCTAGCTTTCTTT
TRBJ2-5	-	TRBV29-1	TRBD1	CSVGQGALGTQYF	TGCAGCGTTGGGCAGGGGGCCTTAGGGACCCAGTACTTC